These 26 T cell receptor beta chains share one sample of origin, sequenced in a study of blood T cell repertoires in COVID-19. Repertoires were generated with immunoSEQ multiplex PCR, while TCRdb's copy carries only in-frame clones and drops some. The data contain 190,000 or so clones, around 85% of them singletons. Specimen: PBMCs or T cells enriched from blood (not recorded which). The source is a man aged 35-49 years who had recovered from COVID-19.

The J gene is TRBJ2-2, the V gene TRBV11-2, with D maybe TRBD2 (5 bases). The CDR3 runs 15 residues. Trimming left V 4 bases short and J 6 bases short, with 15 bases between. Germline-derived CDR1 and CDR2 are SGHAT and FQNNGV. Written as DNA, the CDR3 is TGTGCCAGCAGCTCGCCAGTCCGTAGCGCCGGGGAGCTGTTTTTT. As protein: CASSSPVRSAGELFF.

The V and J genes are TRBV5-1 and TRBJ2-7; D gene unclear. The CDR3 loop spans 15 amino acids. Trimming took 0 bases from V and 6 from J, leaving 16 bases between them. Germline V CDR1 and CDR2: SGHRS, YFSETQ. The CDR3: CASSLAGRMGSEQYF. DNA of the CDR3: TGCGCCAGCAGCTTGGCCGGTAGGATGGGCTCCGAGCAGTACTTC.

V and J are TRBV2 and TRBJ2-7, with TRBD1 identical over 8 bases. Germline-derived CDR1 and CDR2 are SNHLY and FYNNEI. Trimming removed 8 bases from V and 0 bases from J; junction bases left unmatched: 6. CDR3 length: 14 residues. CDR3 nucleotide sequence: TGTGCCAGCCTGAAGGACAGGGACTCCTACGAGCAGTACTTC. Translated, it gives CASLKDRDSYEQYF.

This chain connects TRBV2 to TRBJ2-7; the D gene is possibly TRBD1 (6 bases). Per germline, CDR1 SNHLY and CDR2 FYNNEI. The germline V and J ends were trimmed by 2 bases and 4 bases, with 12 bases remaining between them. The CDR3 covers 14 residues. The CDR3 coding sequence is TGTGCCAGCAGTGAATTGGACAGAAATTACGAGCAGTACTTC. It specifies CASSELDRNYEQYF.

The chain has TRBV5-1 and TRBJ1-2; 8 bases map to TRBD1. CDR3 length: 15 amino acids. The V segment lost 0 bases and the J segment 8 bases; nucleotides outside the gene matches: 9. CDR1 is SGHRS and CDR2 is YFSETQ in the germline V gene. Here the CDR3 DNA reads TGCGCCAGCAGCTTGGAGCGGACAGGGTTACTCGGCTACACCTTC. Translated, it gives CASSLERTGLLGYTF.

The V call is TRBV2, the J call TRBJ1-2; D uncertain. Germline CDR1 is SNHLY and CDR2 is FYNNEI. CDR3 length equals 10 residues. Trimming cost V 3 bases and J 6 bases, with 2 bases left between them. For the CDR3, the DNA is TGTGCCAGCAGTGATAATGGCTACACCTTC. Protein sequence: CASSDNGYTF.

The chain has TRBV6-5 and TRBJ1-2; TRBD1 might be the D (6 bases). Germline V gene sequence: CDR1 MNHEY, CDR2 SVGAGI. Trimming took 0 bases from V and 3 from J, leaving 11 bases between them. The CDR3 consists of 15 residues. This chain's CDR3 is CASSYSQGLDYGYTF. The CDR3, as DNA: TGTGCCAGCAGTTACTCCCAGGGGTTAGACTATGGCTACACCTTC.

The rearrangement uses TRBV25-1 and TRBJ1-4, with D possibly matching TRBD1 (5 bases). V was pared by 1 base and J by 14 bases, with 11 bases between. The germline gives CDR1 MGHDK, CDR2 SYGVNS. CDR3 length: 12 residues. The CDR3 loop is CASSELGGDLFF. In nucleotides, the CDR3 is TGTGCCAGCAGTGAATTGGGCGGGGACCTGTTTTTT.

The gene calls are TRBV3-1 (or the pseudogene TRBV3-2) and TRBJ2-1, with D possibly being TRBD2 (7 bases). This CDR3 comprises 17 residues. V gave up 6 bases and J gave up 5 bases, with 23 bases separating them. Germline V gene lookup returns CDR1 LGHDT and CDR2 YNNKEL (reference sequence). Here the CDR3 DNA reads TGTGCCAGCAGGCCAAGAGGGGGGGGGCAAAGGAACAATGAGCAGTTCTTC. This codes for CASRPRGGGQRNNEQFF.

The rearrangement uses TRBV5-1 and TRBJ2-7; maybe TRBD2 (5 bases). The CDR3 has 14 residues. The germline V and J ends were trimmed by 4 bases and 7 bases, with 18 bases remaining between them. Germline loops: CDR1 SGHRS, CDR2 YFSETQ. CDR3 DNA: TGCGCCAGCAGCCCCGGGTCGGGGATTGGGGAGCAGTACTTC. The encoded protein is CASSPGSGIGEQYF.

Written as DNA, the CDR3 is TGTGCCAGCAGTGAAGTAGCGGGGGGGGCTCGGGACAATGAGCAGTTCTTC. It codes for CASSEVAGGARDNEQFF. V and J are TRBV6-1 and TRBJ2-1, with TRBD2 identical over 11 bases. The CDR3 length is 17 residues. Trimming at V came to 1 base and at J to 5 bases, leaving 7 bases not matched to a gene. Germline V gene sequence: CDR1 MNHNS, CDR2 SASEGT.

The chain employs TRBV7-2 and TRBJ1-1; 7 bases are shared with TRBD1. This CDR3 region has 14 residues. The junction had 5 bases not matched to a gene; V was cut back by 2 bases and J by 5 bases. Germline V gene data show CDR1 as SGHTA and CDR2 as FQGNSA. The CDR3 DNA reads TGTGCCAGCAGCTTATACCACAGGGGAACTGAAGCTTTCTTT. It yields the protein CASSLYHRGTEAFF.

This chain links TRBV5-1 with TRBJ1-1; 9 bases align to TRBD1. The CDR3 extends over 15 amino acids. The V gene's germline CDR1 is SGHRS and CDR2 YFSETQ. Trimming removed 2 bases from V and 4 bases from J; junction bases left unmatched: 6. This CDR3 is CASSFLQGAGTEAFF. CDR3 DNA sequence: TGCGCCAGCAGCTTTCTACAGGGGGCCGGCACTGAAGCTTTCTTT.

The rearrangement joins TRBV7-2 to TRBJ2-5, with a possible D match to TRBD2 (5 bases). Per the germline V gene, CDR1 is SGHTA and CDR2 is FQGNSA. Trimming pared 2 bases from V and 4 bases from J, leaving 8 bases between. The CDR3 is made up of 13 amino acids. The CDR3 sequence: CASSLMRAETQYF. The DNA for the CDR3 is TGTGCCAGCAGCTTAATGAGGGCAGAGACCCAGTACTTC.

The V and J genes are TRBV2 and TRBJ1-4; TRBD1 matches at 8 bases. The V gene's germline CDR1 is SNHLY and CDR2 FYNNEI. The junction had 7 bases not matched to a gene; V was cut back by 8 bases and J by 2 bases. This CDR3 comprises 15 residues. The CDR3 protein is CASLQGDKTNEKLFF. The CDR3 bases are TGTGCCAGCCTACAGGGGGATAAGACTAATGAAAAACTGTTTTTT.

This clone was observed a single time. The V call is TRBV9, the J call TRBJ2-2, with TRBD1 matching 9 bases. The CDR3 has 15 residues. Germline lookup yields CDR1 SGDLS and CDR2 YYNGEE. Trimming cost V 4 bases and J 2 bases; bases outside gene matches: 3. The CDR3 nucleotides are TGTGCCAGCAGCACGGGACAGGGAAACACCGGGGAGCTGTTTTTT. Protein product: CASSTGQGNTGELFF.

The chain combines TRBV14 with TRBJ2-7, with TRBD1 matching over 8 bases. With 3 bases clipped from V and 5 bases from J, the junction kept 3 bases outside the gene matches. The germline CDR1 and CDR2 sequences are SGHDN and FVKESK. The CDR3 consists of 13 residues. The CDR3 here is CASSQYRGNEQYF. The CDR3 nucleotides are TGTGCCAGCAGCCAGTACAGGGGGAACGAGCAGTACTTC.

V and J are TRBV5-4 and TRBJ1-3; D is ambiguous. Germline-derived CDR1 and CDR2 are SGHNT and YYREEE (reference sequence). V lost 4 bases and J 3 bases, leaving 17 bases between the germline ends. CDR3 length: 16 residues. Written as DNA, the CDR3 is TGTGCCAGCAGCGGGTCGGGTCTCACACGTGGAAACACCATATATTTT. It encodes CASSGSGLTRGNTIYF. Full variable domain (remainder filled in from reference TRBV5-4 and TRBJ1-3): ETGVTQSPTHLIKTRGQQVTLRCSSQSGHNTVSWYQQALGQGPQFIFQYYREEENGRGNFPPRFSGLQFPNYSSELNVNALELDDSALYLCASSGSGLTRGNTIYFGEGSWLTVV.

V gene TRBV6-5 combines with J gene TRBJ2-7; 7 bases agree with TRBD2. Germline CDR1 MNHEY, CDR2 SVGAGI. There are 16 residues in the CDR3. V lost 0 bases, J lost 3 bases, and 8 bases stayed unmatched. As DNA, the CDR3 is TGTGCCAGCAGTTACTCGAGGCTAGCGGAGTACTACGAGCAGTACTTC. The encoded protein is CASSYSRLAEYYEQYF.

The rearrangement joins TRBV29-1 to TRBJ2-2, with a possible D match to TRBD1 (7 bases). The CDR3 is made up of 13 amino acids. Looked up from germline, CDR1 is SQVTM and CDR2 is ANQGSEA. V shed 6 bases and J shed 7 bases, with 15 bases lying between them. The CDR3 region is CSVWTGGNGELFF. In DNA, the CDR3 is TGCAGCGTGTGGACAGGCGGGAACGGGGAGCTGTTTTTT.

There are a few counts of this clone. The chain links TRBV19 to TRBJ2-7; D is unresolved. The V end lost 4 bases, the J end lost 3 bases, and 7 bases lay between the germline ends. The CDR3 has 12 amino acids. From germline, CDR1 is LNHDA and CDR2 SQIVND (reference sequence). For the CDR3, the DNA is TGTGCCAGTAGTAGAGACGGCTACGAGCAGTACTTC. As protein: CASSRDGYEQYF.

This clone was observed a few times. This sequence joins TRBV4-1 and TRBJ2-7; 8 bases fit TRBD2. Germline assignment: CDR1 MGHRA and CDR2 YSYEKL. The CDR3 sequence is 15 residues long. The V and J ends lost 4 bases and 5 bases, in that order; junction bases with no gene match: 10. The CDR3 coding sequence is TGCGCCAGCAGCCCCTCGGGTAGCGGGAACGACGAGCAGTACTTC. Translated: CASSPSGSGNDEQYF.

The chain carries TRBV5-1 and TRBJ1-3, with no clear D. Germline CDR1 SGHRS, CDR2 YFSETQ. The CDR3 is 13 residues long. Deletions cut 4 bases from V and 4 bases from J, with 9 bases between. The CDR3 is CASSPGSGNTIYF. The CDR3 DNA follows: TGCGCCAGCAGCCCTGGGAGCGGAAACACCATATATTTT.

The chain employs TRBV19 and TRBJ1-5; no firm D call. V lost 7 bases to trimming and J lost 2 bases, with 24 bases between them. The CDR3 length is 18 residues. The germline V gene has CDR1 LNHDA and CDR2 SQIVND (reference sequence). CDR3 amino acids: CASMEGASSAIGNQPQHF. The CDR3 bases are TGTGCCAGTATGGAGGGTGCCAGTTCGGCCATAGGCAATCAGCCCCAGCATTTT.

The chain recombines TRBV5-1 with TRBJ2-3; TRBD1 matches 12 bases. This CDR3 has 15 residues. Germline lookup yields CDR1 SGHRS and CDR2 YFSETQ. V lost 3 bases to trimming and J lost 3 bases; unmatched junction nucleotides: 2. CDR3 amino acids: CASSSGQGATDTQYF. DNA of the CDR3: TGCGCCAGCAGCTCGGGACAGGGGGCGACAGATACGCAGTATTTT. Full variable domain (missing parts from reference TRBV5-1 and TRBJ2-3): KAGVTQTPRYLIKTRGQQVTLSCSPISGHRSVSWYQQTPGQGLQFLFEYFSETQRNKGNFPGRFSGRQFSNSRSEMNVSTLELGDSALYLCASSSGQGATDTQYFGPGTRLTVL.

The rearrangement links TRBV15 to TRBJ2-6; D uncertain. From germline, CDR1 is LNHNV and CDR2 YYDKDF (reference sequence). The CDR3 contains 17 residues. V lost 1 base, J lost 1 base, and 11 bases lay in between. Here the CDR3 reads CATSRGAVWSGANVLTF. CDR3 sequence (DNA): TGTGCCACCAGCAGAGGGGCCGTATGGTCTGGGGCCAACGTCCTGACTTTC.